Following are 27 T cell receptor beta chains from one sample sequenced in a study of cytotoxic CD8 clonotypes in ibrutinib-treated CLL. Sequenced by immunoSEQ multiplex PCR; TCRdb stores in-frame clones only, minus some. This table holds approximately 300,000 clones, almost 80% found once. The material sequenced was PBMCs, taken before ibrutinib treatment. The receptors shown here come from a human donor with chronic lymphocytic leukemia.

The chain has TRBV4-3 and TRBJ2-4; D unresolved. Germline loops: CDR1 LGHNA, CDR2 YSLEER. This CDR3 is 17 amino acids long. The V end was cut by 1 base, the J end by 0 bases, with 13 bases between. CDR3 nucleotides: TGCGCCAGCAGCCAAGGGTGGGCCCGAATAGCCAAAAACATTCAGTACTTC. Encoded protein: CASSQGWARIAKNIQYF.

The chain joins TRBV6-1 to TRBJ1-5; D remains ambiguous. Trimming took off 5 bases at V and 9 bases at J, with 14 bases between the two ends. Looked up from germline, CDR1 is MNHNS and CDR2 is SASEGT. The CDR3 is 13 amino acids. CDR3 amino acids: CASSWVREGPQHF. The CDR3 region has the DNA TGTGCCAGCAGTTGGGTCCGCGAAGGGCCCCAGCATTTT.

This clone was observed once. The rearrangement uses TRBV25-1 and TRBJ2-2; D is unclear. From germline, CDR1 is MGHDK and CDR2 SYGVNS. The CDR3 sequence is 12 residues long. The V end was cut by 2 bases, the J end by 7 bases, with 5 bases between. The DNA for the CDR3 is TGTGCCAGCAGTGAAGTGATCGGGGAGCTGTTTTTT. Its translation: CASSEVIGELFF.

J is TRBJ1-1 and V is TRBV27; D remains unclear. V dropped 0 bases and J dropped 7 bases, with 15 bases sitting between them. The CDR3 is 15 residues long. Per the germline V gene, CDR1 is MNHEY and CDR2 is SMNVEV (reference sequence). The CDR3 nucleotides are TGTGCCAGCAGTTTATCGTTGGGATTTGCGGGTGAAGCTTTCTTT. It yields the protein CASSLSLGFAGEAFF.

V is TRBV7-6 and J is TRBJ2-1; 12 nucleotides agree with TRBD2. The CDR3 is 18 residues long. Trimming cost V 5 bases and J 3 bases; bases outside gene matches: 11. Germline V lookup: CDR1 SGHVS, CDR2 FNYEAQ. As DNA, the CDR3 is TGTGCCAGCAGCCTCTTTACTAGCGGGAGGTTGGGCTACAATGAGCAGTTCTTC. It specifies CASSLFTSGRLGYNEQFF.

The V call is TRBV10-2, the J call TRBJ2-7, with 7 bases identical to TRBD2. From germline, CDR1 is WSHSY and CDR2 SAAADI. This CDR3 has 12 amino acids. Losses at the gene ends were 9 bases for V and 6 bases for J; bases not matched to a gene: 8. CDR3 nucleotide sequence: TGCGCCAGTGGGGGAGGGGCTGGCGAGCAGTACTTC. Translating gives CASGGGAGEQYF.

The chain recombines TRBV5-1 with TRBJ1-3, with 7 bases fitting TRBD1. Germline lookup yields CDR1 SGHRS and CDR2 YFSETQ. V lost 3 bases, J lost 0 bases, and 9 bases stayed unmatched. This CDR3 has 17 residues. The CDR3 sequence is CASSSGTDVSSGNTIYF. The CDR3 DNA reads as TGCGCCAGCAGCTCGGGGACAGACGTCTCCTCTGGAAACACCATATATTTT.

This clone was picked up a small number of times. The CDR3 DNA sequence: TGCAGCGTTGAAAAACAGGGGGGGAACACTGAAGCTTTCTTT. This codes for CSVEKQGGNTEAFF. J is TRBJ1-1 and V is TRBV29-1, with 8 positions matching TRBD1. CDR3 length: 14 amino acids. The germline gives CDR1 SQVTM, CDR2 ANQGSEA. Germline trimming cut 2 bases from V and 1 base from J; bases unmatched to any gene: 3.

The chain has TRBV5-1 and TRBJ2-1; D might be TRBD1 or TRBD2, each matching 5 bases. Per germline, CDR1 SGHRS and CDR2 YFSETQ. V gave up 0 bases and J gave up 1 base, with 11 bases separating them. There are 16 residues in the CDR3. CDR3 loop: CASSLEWGSSYNEQFF. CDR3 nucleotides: TGCGCCAGCAGCTTGGAGTGGGGGTCTTCCTACAATGAGCAGTTCTTC.

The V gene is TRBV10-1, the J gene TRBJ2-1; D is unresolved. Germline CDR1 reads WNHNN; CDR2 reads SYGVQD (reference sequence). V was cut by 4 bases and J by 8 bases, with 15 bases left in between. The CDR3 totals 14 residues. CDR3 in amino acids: CASSGNYPDHEQFF. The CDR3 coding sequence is TGCGCCAGCAGTGGAAACTACCCTGACCATGAGCAGTTCTTC.

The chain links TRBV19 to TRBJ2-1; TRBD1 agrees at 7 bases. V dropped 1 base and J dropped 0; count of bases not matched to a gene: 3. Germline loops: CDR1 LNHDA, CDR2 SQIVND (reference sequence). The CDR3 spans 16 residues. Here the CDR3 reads CASSIAYRGSYNEQFF. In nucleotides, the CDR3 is TGTGCCAGTAGTATAGCCTACAGGGGCTCCTACAATGAGCAGTTCTTC.

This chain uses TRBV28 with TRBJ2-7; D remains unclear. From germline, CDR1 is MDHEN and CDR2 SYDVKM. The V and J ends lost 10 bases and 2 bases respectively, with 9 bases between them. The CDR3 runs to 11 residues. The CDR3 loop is CATAGPYEQYF. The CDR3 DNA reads TGTGCCACCGCCGGCCCCTACGAGCAGTACTTC.

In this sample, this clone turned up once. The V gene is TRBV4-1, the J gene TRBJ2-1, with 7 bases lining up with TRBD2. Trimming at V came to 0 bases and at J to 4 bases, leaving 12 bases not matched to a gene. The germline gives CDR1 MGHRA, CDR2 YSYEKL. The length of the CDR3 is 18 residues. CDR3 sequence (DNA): TGCGCCAGCAGCCAAGATGGGGCTAGCGGCCGAGATTACAATGAGCAGTTCTTC. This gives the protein CASSQDGASGRDYNEQFF.

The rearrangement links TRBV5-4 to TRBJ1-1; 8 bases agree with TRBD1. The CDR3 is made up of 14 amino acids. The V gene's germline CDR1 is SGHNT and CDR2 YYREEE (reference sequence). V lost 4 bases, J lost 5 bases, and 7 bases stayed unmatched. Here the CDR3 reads CASSILRDRTEAFF. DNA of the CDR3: TGTGCCAGCAGCATACTACGGGACAGGACTGAAGCTTTCTTT. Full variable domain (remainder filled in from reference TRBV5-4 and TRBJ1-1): ETGVTQSPTHLIKTRGQQVTLRCSSQSGHNTVSWYQQALGQGPQFIFQYYREEENGRGNFPPRFSGLQFPNYSSELNVNALELDDSALYLCASSILRDRTEAFFGQGTRLTVV.

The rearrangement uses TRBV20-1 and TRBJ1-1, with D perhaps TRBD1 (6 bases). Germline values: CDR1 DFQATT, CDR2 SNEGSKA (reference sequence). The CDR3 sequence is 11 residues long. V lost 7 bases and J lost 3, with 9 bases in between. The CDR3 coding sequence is TGCAGTGTTCAGGGGCACACTGAAGCTTTCTTT. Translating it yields CSVQGHTEAFF.

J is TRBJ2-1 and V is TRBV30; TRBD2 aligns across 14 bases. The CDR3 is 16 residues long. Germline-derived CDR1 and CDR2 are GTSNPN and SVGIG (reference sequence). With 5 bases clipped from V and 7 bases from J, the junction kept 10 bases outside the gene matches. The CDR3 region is CAWVPGLAGVVNEQFF. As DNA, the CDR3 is TGTGCCTGGGTACCGGGACTAGCGGGAGTAGTGAATGAGCAGTTCTTC.

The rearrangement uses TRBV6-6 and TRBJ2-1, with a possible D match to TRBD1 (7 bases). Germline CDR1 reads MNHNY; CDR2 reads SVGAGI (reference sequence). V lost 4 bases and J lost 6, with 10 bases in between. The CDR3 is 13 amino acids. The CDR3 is CASSSQGGNEQFF. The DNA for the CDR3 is TGTGCCAGCAGTTCCCAGGGGGGCAATGAGCAGTTCTTC.

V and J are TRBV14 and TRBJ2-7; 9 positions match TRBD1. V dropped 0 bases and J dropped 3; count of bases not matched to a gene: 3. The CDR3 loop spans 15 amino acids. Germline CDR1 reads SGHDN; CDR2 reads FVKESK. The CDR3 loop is CASSQDRQGVYEQYF. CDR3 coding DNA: TGTGCCAGCAGCCAAGACCGACAGGGGGTCTACGAGCAGTACTTC.

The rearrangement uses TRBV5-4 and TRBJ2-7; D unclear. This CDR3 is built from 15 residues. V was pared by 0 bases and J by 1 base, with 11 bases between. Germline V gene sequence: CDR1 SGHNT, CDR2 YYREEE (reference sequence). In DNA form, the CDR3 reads TGTGCCAGCAGCTTGGCCGGTGGCAGATCCTACGAGCAGTACTTC. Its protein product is CASSLAGGRSYEQYF.

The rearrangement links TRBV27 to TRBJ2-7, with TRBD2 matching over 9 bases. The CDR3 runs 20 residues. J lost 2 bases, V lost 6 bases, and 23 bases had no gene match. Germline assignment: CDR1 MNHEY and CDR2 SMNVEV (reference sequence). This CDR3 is CASRSRGGGLSNFITYEQYF. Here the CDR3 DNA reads TGTGCCAGCAGATCGCGGGGGGGAGGGCTCTCTAACTTCATTACCTACGAGCAGTACTTC.

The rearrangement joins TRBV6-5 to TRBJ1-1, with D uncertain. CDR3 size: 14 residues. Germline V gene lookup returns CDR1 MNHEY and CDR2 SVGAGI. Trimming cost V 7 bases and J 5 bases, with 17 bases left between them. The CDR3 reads CASTPSNGNTEAFF. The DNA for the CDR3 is TGTGCCAGCACCCCCTCCAATGGGAATACTGAAGCTTTCTTT.

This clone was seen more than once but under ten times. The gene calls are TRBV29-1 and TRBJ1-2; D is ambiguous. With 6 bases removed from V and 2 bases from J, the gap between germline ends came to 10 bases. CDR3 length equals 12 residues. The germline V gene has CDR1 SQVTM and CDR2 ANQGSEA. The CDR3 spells CSVIGSNYGYTF. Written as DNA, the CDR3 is TGCAGCGTGATTGGCAGCAACTATGGCTACACCTTC.

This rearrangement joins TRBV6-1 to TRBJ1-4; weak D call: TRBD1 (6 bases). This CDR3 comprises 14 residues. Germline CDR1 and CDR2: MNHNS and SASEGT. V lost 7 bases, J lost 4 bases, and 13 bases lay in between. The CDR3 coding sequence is TGTGCCAGCACGGAGGACAGATATAATGAAAAACTGTTTTTT. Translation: CASTEDRYNEKLFF.

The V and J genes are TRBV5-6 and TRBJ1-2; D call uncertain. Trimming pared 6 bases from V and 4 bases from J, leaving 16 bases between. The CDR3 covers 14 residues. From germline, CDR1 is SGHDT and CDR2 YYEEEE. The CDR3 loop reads CASTSFGFGYGYTF. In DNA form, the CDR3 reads TGTGCCAGCACCTCATTTGGGTTCGGCTATGGCTACACCTTC.

CDR3: CASTRGSQETQYF. The CDR3 region has the DNA TGTGCCAGCACTCGCGGGAGCCAAGAGACCCAGTACTTC. The J gene is TRBJ2-5, the V gene TRBV2; 7 nucleotides align to TRBD2. The CDR3 contains 13 residues. J was trimmed by 1 base and V by 7 bases; bases with no gene match: 3. Per germline, CDR1 SNHLY and CDR2 FYNNEI.

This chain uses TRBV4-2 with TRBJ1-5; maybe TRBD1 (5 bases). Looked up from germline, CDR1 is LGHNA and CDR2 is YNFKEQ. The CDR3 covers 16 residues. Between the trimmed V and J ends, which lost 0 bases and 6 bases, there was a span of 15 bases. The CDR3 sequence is CASSQEIGARGQPQHF. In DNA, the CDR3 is TGTGCCAGCAGCCAAGAGATCGGGGCCCGCGGTCAGCCCCAGCATTTT.

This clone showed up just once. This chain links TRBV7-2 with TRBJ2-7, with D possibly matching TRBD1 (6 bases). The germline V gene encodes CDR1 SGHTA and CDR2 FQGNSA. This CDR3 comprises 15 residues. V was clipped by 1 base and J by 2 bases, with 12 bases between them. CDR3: CASSLVYRDPYEQYF. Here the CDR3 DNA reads TGTGCCAGCAGCTTAGTCTACAGGGACCCCTACGAGCAGTACTTC.